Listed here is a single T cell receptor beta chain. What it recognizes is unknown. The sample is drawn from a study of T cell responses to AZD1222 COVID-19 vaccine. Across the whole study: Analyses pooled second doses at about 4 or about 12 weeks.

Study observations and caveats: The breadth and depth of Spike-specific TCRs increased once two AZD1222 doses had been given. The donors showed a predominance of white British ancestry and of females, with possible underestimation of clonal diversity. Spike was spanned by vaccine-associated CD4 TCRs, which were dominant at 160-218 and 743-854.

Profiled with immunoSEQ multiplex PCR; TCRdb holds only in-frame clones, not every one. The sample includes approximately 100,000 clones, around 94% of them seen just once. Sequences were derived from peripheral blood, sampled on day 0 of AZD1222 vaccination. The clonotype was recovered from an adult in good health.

This chain's CDR3 is CASSLYSFTEAFF. CDR3 DNA: TGTGCCAGCAGTTTATATTCATTCACTGAAGCTTTCTTT. V is TRBV27 and J is TRBJ1-1; no reliable D call. V was cut by 1 base and J by 4 bases, with 7 bases left in between. CDR3 length: 13 amino acids. Germline-derived CDR1 and CDR2 are MNHEY and SMNVEV (reference sequence).